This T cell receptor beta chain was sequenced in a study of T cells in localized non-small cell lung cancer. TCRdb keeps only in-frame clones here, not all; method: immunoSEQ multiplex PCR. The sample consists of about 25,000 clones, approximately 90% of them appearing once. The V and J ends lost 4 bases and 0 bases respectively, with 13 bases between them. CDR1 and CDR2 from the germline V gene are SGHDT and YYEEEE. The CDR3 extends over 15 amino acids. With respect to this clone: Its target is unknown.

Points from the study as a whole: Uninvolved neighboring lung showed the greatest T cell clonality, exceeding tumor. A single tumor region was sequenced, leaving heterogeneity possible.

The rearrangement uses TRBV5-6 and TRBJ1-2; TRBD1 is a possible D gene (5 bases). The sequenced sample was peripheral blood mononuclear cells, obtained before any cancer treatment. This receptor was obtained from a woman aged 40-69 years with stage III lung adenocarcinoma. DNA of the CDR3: TGTGCCAGCAGCCTGGGGCCGACCTCTAACTATGGCTACACCTTC. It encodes CASSLGPTSNYGYTF.